The 4 T cell receptor beta chains listed next were all sequenced from one sample in a study of PD-1 blockade in classical Hodgkin lymphoma (dated by TCRdb to 2020 to 2022). Libraries were prepared through the immunoSEQ multiplex PCR assay. TCRdb carries this immuneACCESS record with in-frame sequences only. Its versions omit some clonotypes, under half of them owing to an unresolved V gene in the studies checked, with the rest unexplained. Within this sample are 12,000 to 15,000 clones, with roughly 82% of them counted one time only. The ten largest clones take up approximately 4.1% of the sample. In light of the paper, this sample's time point label describes: cycle 1 day 1 (C1D1), immediately before nivolumab initiation. Every trial patient had relapsed following autologous stem cell transplantation, and prior brentuximab vedotin exposure was what differed among cohorts A, B and C. The material was peripheral blood mononuclear cells (PBMCs), obtained at baseline. These receptors came from a human donor with classical Hodgkin lymphoma.

The chain couples TRBV4-2 to TRBJ2-3; 9 bases agree with TRBD2. Germline V gene data show CDR1 as LGHNA and CDR2 as YNFKEQ. The J segment lost 3 bases and the V segment lost 1 base, leaving 5 bases of the junction unmatched. The CDR3 contains 16 residues. The CDR3 DNA sequence: TGTGCCAGCAGCCAAGGACTAGCGGATTCAACAGATACGCAGTATTTT. The encoded protein is CASSQGLADSTDTQYF.

This chain joins TRBV28 and TRBJ1-2; 8 bases are a match to TRBD1. This CDR3 spans 16 amino acids. J lost 4 bases, V lost 5 bases, and 12 bases had no gene match. Per the germline V gene, CDR1 is MDHEN and CDR2 is SYDVKM. In DNA form, the CDR3 reads TGTGCCAGCAGTCGGATCGGACAGGGACGGGGCTATGGCTACACCTTC. Protein sequence: CASSRIGQGRGYGYTF.

The CDR3 DNA reads TGTGCCAACACTCTTGACACTGAAGAGACCCAGTACTTC. It codes for CANTLDTEETQYF. V and J are TRBV27 and TRBJ2-5; D is unclear. The CDR3 has 13 amino acids. Trimming removed 10 bases from V and 3 bases from J, with 15 bases in between. The germline V gene has CDR1 MNHEY and CDR2 SMNVEV (reference sequence).

The rearrangement uses TRBV2 and TRBJ1-2, with 7 bases that match TRBD1. The CDR3 length is 12 residues. Germline CDR1 reads SNHLY; CDR2 reads FYNNEI. Unmatched junction bases numbered 9, after V lost 9 bases and J lost 8 bases. The CDR3: CARRQGVSGYTF. The CDR3 region has the DNA TGTGCCAGAAGACAGGGAGTGAGCGGCTACACCTTC. The full variable domain, with the rest looked up from reference TRBV2 and TRBJ1-2, is EPEVTQTPSHQVTQMGQEVILRCVPISNHLYFYWYRQILGQKVEFLVSFYNNEISEKSEIFDDQFSVERPDGSNFTLKIRSTKLEDSAMYFCARRQGVSGYTFGSGTRLTVV.